Listed below are T cell receptor beta chains from one sample, sequenced in a study of early T cells in non-severe SARS-CoV-2 infection. TCRdb called the 5' RACE reads again in MiXCR, with one record for every CDR3 protein. The sample lists 100,000 to 150,000 distinct CDR3 sequences; more than 13% were seen once. Sequencing used whole blood. Receptor source: an adult who was a healthcare worker with PCR-confirmed SARS-CoV-2 infection or an uninfected control (not recorded which). Both conserved end residues are part of each CDR3. A D gene is named only where the DNA matches it firmly. Clone size is not always given. Where it is, it says once, few, many or a class for expanded clones.

12	.	TRBV20-1	few	TRBJ2-3	TGCAGTGCTAGCGGTAGCACAGATACGCAGTATTTT	CSASGSTDTQYF
12	.	TRBV2	.	TRBJ1-5	TGTGCCAGCAGTGAATTGCCAGTCCCCCAGCATTTT	CASSELPVPQHF
15	.	TRBV6-5	few	TRBJ2-1	TGTGCCAGCGGCCGGGACACGGGTGCCGGAAATGAGCAGTTCTTC	CASGRDTGAGNEQFF
16	.	TRBV4-1	many	TRBJ2-2	TGCGCCAGCAGCCAAGATGGGTACAGTAACACCGGGGAGCTGTTTTTT	CASSQDGYSNTGELFF
15	TRBD2	TRBV12-3/TRBV12-4	many	TRBJ2-3	TGTGCCAGCAGTTCCCTAGCGGGGAGGGCAGATACGCAGTATTTT	CASSSLAGRADTQYF
13	TRBD2	TRBV10-1	.	TRBJ2-1	TGCGCCAGCAGTGAAAGGACTAGCGGTGAGCAGTTCTTC	CASSERTSGEQFF
17	.	TRBV5-1	few	TRBJ2-3	TGCGCCAGCAGCTCGCCTGGCGCGGTCTCTAGCACAGATACGCAGTATTTT	CASSSPGAVSSTDTQYF
16	.	TRBV6-5	few	TRBJ2-2	TGTGCCAGCAGTTCACTCGGGGGCGCAAACACCGGGGAGCTGTTTTTT	CASSSLGGANTGELFF
15	.	TRBV5-1	.	TRBJ2-7	TGCGCCAGCAGCTTGGGGGCGGGGATCTCCTACGAGCAGTACTTC	CASSLGAGISYEQYF
13	.	TRBV5-1	few	TRBJ1-2	TGCGCCAGCAGCTTCGAGGGGTCGGATGGCTACACCTTC	CASSFEGSDGYTF
17	.	TRBV3-1	few	TRBJ2-3	TGTGCCAGCAGCCAAAGACAGGCCACCGGGAGCACAGATACGCAGTATTTT	CASSQRQATGSTDTQYF
12	.	TRBV6-6	.	TRBJ1-1	TGTGCCAGCAGTACGACAGGATTTGAAGCTTTCTTT	CASSTTGFEAFF
14	.	TRBV19	few	TRBJ1-2	TGTGCCAGTAGAACGCAGGGGATTGGCTATGGCTACACCTTC	CASRTQGIGYGYTF
14	.	TRBV20-1	few	TRBJ2-3	TGCAGTGCTCCCCGAGGGGACAGCACAGATACGCAGTATTTT	CSAPRGDSTDTQYF
14	.	TRBV5-1	many	TRBJ1-1	TGCGCCAGCAGCCCGTCAGGGCTGAACACTGAAGCTTTCTTT	CASSPSGLNTEAFF
14	.	TRBV3-1	.	TRBJ1-5	TGTGCCAGCAGCCGCGGGACGGTCAATCAGCCCCAGCATTTT	CASSRGTVNQPQHF
15	TRBD1	TRBV5-1	few	TRBJ1-5	TGCGCCAGCAGCATCGGGACAGTCCCCGATCAGCCCCAGCATTTT	CASSIGTVPDQPQHF
12	TRBD2	TRBV10-1	many	TRBJ2-4	TGCGCCAGCCGGGAGGGGGAAAACATTCAGTACTTC	CASREGENIQYF
15	.	TRBV18	.	TRBJ1-2	TGTGCCAGCTCGAGAAGGACAGCCCAGGACTATGGCTACACCTTC	CASSRRTAQDYGYTF
14	TRBD2	TRBV20-1	.	TRBJ2-7	TGCAGTGCTGAACGGACTAGCTCAACCTACGAGCAGTACTTC	CSAERTSSTYEQYF